This TCR beta chain was sequenced in a study of lung T cells in sarcoidosis with Löfgren's syndrome. Study background: Repertoire analyses centered on Löfgren's syndrome patients.

MiXCR was run by TCRdb on the reads, yielding one entry per CDR3 protein. The sample shows about 4,000 distinct CDR3 sequences, under 25% of them seen only once. In this sample, this clonotype turned up many times. This may be a read error, as it is one base from a much larger clone. CDR1 and CDR2 (germline): DFQATT, SNEGSKA (reference sequence). The CDR3 has 15 residues. The V call is TRBV20-1, the J call TRBJ2-7; TRBD2 aligns across 10 bases. The receptor's source is a human donor with sarcoidosis (Löfgren's syndrome or another form), or a control subject (not recorded which). The source material was CD4+ T cells from bronchoalveolar lavage. DNA for the CDR3: TGCAGTGCTGCCGGTGGGACTAGCGCTTCCTACGAGCGGTACTTC. This gives the protein CSAAGGTSASYERYF.